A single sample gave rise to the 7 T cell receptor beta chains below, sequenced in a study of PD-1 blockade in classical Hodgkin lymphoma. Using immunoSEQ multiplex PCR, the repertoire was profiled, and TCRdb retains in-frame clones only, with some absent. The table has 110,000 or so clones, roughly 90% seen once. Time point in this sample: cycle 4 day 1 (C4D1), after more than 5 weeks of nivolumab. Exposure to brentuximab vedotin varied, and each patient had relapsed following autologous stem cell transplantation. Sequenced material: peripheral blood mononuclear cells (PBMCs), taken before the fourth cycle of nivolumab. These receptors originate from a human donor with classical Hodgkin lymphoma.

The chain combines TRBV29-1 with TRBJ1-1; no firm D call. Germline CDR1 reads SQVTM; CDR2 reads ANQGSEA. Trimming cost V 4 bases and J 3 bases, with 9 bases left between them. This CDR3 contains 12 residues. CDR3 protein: CSVGQSDTEAFF. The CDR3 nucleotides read TGCAGCGTTGGGCAGTCAGACACTGAAGCTTTCTTT.

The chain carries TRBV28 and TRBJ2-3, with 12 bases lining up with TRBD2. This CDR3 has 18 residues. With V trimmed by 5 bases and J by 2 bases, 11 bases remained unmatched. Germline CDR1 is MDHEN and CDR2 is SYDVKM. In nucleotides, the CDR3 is TGTGCCAGCAGTCTACTAGCGGGAGGCCTGGATCTCACAGATACGCAGTATTTT. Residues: CASSLLAGGLDLTDTQYF.

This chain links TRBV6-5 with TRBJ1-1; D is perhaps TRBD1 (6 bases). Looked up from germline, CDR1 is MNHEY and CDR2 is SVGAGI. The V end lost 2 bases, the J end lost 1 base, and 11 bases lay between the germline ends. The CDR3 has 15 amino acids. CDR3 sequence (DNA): TGTGCCAGCAGTTACGCCGAAGGGGGGAACACTGAAGCTTTCTTT. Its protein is CASSYAEGGNTEAFF.

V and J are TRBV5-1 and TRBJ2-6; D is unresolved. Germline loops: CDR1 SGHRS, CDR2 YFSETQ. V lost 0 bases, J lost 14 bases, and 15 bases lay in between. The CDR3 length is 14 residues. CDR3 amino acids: CASSLESSSRFLTF. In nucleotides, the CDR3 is TGCGCCAGCAGCTTGGAATCGTCAAGTAGATTCCTGACTTTC. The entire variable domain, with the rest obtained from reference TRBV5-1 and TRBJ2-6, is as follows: KAGVTQTPRYLIKTRGQQVTLSCSPISGHRSVSWYQQTPGQGLQFLFEYFSETQRNKGNFPGRFSGRQFSNSRSEMNVSTLELGDSALYLCASSLESSSRFLTFGAGSRLTVL.

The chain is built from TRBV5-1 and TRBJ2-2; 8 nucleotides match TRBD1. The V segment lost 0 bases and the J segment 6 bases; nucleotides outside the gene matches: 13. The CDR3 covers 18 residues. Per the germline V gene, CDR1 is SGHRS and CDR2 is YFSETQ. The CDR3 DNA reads TGCGCCAGCAGCTTGGAGGGACCGGGACAGGTCGGTCCCGGGGAGCTGTTTTTT. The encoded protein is CASSLEGPGQVGPGELFF. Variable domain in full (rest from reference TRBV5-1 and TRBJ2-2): KAGVTQTPRYLIKTRGQQVTLSCSPISGHRSVSWYQQTPGQGLQFLFEYFSETQRNKGNFPGRFSGRQFSNSRSEMNVSTLELGDSALYLCASSLEGPGQVGPGELFFGEGSRLTVL.

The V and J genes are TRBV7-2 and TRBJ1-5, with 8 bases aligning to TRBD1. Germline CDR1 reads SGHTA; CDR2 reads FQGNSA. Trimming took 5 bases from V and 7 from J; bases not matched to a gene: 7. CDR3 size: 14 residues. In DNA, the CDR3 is TGTGCCAGCAGCGGCCGACAGGGGAGCCAGCCCCAGCATTTT. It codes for CASSGRQGSQPQHF.

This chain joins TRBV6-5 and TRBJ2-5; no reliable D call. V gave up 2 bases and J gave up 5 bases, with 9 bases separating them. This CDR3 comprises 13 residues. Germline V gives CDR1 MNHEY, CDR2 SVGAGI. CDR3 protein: CASSYTLGETQYF. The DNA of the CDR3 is TGTGCCAGCAGTTACACACTCGGGGAGACCCAGTACTTC.